A single sample gave rise to the 12 T cell receptor beta chains below, sequenced in a study of human T cells and chemical hapten exposure. Specified time point: patch test 1, 2 weeks after DPC sensitization. Treatment of the sample: therapeutic diphenylcyclopropenone sensitization with weekly scalp DPC. From the RACE reads, TCRdb called clonotypes with MiXCR, one entry per CDR3 protein. The table includes tens of thousands of distinct CDR3 sequences, 25% to 40% detected once. The specimen was whole blood, collected in connection with sensitization to the hapten diphenylcyclopropenone (DPC). These receptor sequences come from a man aged 35-49 years with alopecia areata. Some clones in this sample may be carry-over from other donors' samples.

The chain employs TRBV20-1 and TRBJ2-5; D unclear. Germline CDR1 is DFQATT and CDR2 is SNEGSKA (reference sequence). This CDR3 contains 13 residues. The V and J ends lost 0 bases and 5 bases respectively, with 10 bases between them. CDR3 residues: CSARDPPGETQYF. CDR3 nucleotides: TGCAGTGCTAGAGATCCCCCCGGGGAGACCCAGTACTTC.

The chain has TRBV3-1 and TRBJ1-4; D unresolved. CDR1 LGHDT and CDR2 YNNKEL come from the germline V gene (reference sequence). CDR3 length equals 15 residues. Trimming cost V 4 bases and J 6 bases, with 15 bases left between them. CDR3 sequence (DNA): TGTGCCAGCAGCCTTGCCCCCGGGAGCTATGAAAAACTGTTTTTT. The encoded protein is CASSLAPGSYEKLFF. The whole variable domain, remainder taken from reference TRBV3-1 and TRBJ1-4, is DTAVSQTPKYLVTQMGNDKSIKCEQNLGHDTMYWYKQDSKKFLKIMFSYNNKELIINETVPNRFSPKSPDKAHLNLHINSLELGDSAVYFCASSLAPGSYEKLFFGSGTQLSVL.

This clonotype appeared a single time. The genes are TRBV20-1 and TRBJ2-3; 12 bases map to TRBD2. The junction had 8 bases not matched to a gene; V was cut back by 3 bases and J by 4 bases. CDR1 is DFQATT and CDR2 is SNEGSKA in the germline V gene (reference sequence). This CDR3 comprises 16 residues. The CDR3 DNA reads TGCAGTGCTAGGATTCCTAGCGGGAGGGCCCCAGATACGCAGTATTTT. Translation gives CSARIPSGRAPDTQYF.

The chain is built from TRBV28 and TRBJ2-5, with D unclear. The CDR3 length is 15 residues. The germline V gene encodes CDR1 MDHEN and CDR2 SYDVKM. Trimming cost V 3 bases and J 3 bases, with 14 bases left between them. The CDR3 reads CASSFSRLAKETQYF. The DNA for the CDR3 is TGTGCCAGCAGTTTTTCGAGGTTGGCGAAAGAGACCCAGTACTTC.

This clonotype was counted only a few times. This chain connects TRBV19 to TRBJ2-2; TRBD2 matches at 7 bases. Germline V gene sequence: CDR1 LNHDA, CDR2 SQIVND (reference sequence). After removal of 7 bases from V and 0 bases from J, the junction contained 5 bases not matched to a gene. The CDR3 length is 15 residues. Written as DNA, the CDR3 is TGTGCCAGTACACGCGGGAGCGCGAACACCGGGGAGCTGTTTTTT. Residues: CASTRGSANTGELFF.

This clonotype was detected once. The chain has TRBV18 and TRBJ2-7; D gene unclear. This CDR3 is 13 amino acids long. V lost 5 bases and J lost 2, with 10 bases in between. Per the germline V gene, CDR1 is KGHSH and CDR2 is LQKENI. The CDR3 loop reads CASSENPAYEQYF. CDR3 sequence (DNA): TGTGCCAGCTCAGAAAATCCTGCCTACGAGCAGTACTTC.

The chain combines TRBV20-1 with TRBJ1-6; D remains unclear. Germline loops: CDR1 DFQATT, CDR2 SNEGSKA (reference sequence). The CDR3 extends over 13 amino acids. V was cut by 3 bases and J by 8 bases, with 11 bases left in between. CDR3 DNA sequence: TGCAGTGCTAGGGGAACAGTGGATTCACCCCTCCACTTT. Amino acid sequence: CSARGTVDSPLHF.

The gene calls are TRBV4-3 and TRBJ1-2; 11 nucleotides match TRBD1. CDR1 LGHNA and CDR2 YSLEER come from the germline V gene. This CDR3 has 15 residues. V shed 3 bases, J shed 0 bases, and the junction held 0 bases outside the gene matches. The CDR3 DNA reads as TGCGCCAGCAGCCAGGGACAGGGGGCTAACTATGGCTACACCTTC. Protein: CASSQGQGANYGYTF.

This clonotype turned up a few times. The genes are TRBV20-1 and TRBJ2-1; D unclear. The CDR3 is made up of 11 amino acids. CDR1 is DFQATT and CDR2 is SNEGSKA in the germline V gene (reference sequence). V was cut by 0 bases and J by 8 bases, with 5 bases left in between. DNA of the CDR3: TGCAGTGCTAGAGATCTCGATGAGCAGTTCTTC. Translated: CSARDLDEQFF.

This chain joins TRBV6-5 and TRBJ2-1; D is unresolved. Between the trimmed V and J ends, which lost 6 bases and 4 bases, there was a span of 10 bases. CDR1 and CDR2 (germline): MNHEY, SVGAGI. The CDR3 runs 13 residues. The CDR3 bases are TGTGCCAGCAGCATGAGCCGATACAATGAGCAGTTCTTC. Its translation: CASSMSRYNEQFF.

The genes are TRBV11-1 and TRBJ2-4, with 13 bases matching TRBD2. The CDR3 has 17 amino acids. CDR1 SGHAT and CDR2 FQDESV come from the germline V gene (reference sequence). J lost 2 bases, V lost 5 bases, and 6 bases had no gene match. CDR3 sequence reads: CASSRGTSGITKNIQYF. CDR3 in DNA: TGTGCCAGCAGCCGCGGGACTAGCGGGATAACCAAAAACATTCAGTACTTC.

This rearrangement joins TRBV20-1 to TRBJ2-7, with D perhaps matching TRBD1 or TRBD2 (5 bases each). V lost 5 bases, J lost 4 bases, and 15 bases lay in between. Germline CDR1 reads DFQATT; CDR2 reads SNEGSKA (reference sequence). CDR3 length: 13 residues. The CDR3: CSAPPRDRYEQYF. CDR3 nucleotides: TGCAGTGCTCCGCCGAGGGACCGATACGAGCAGTACTTC.